The sequence of this TCR beta chain was determined in a study of T cell responses to AZD1222 COVID-19 vaccine. Overall study results and limits: Donors were mostly white British, more females; clonal diversity possibly underestimated. Among spike-specific TCRs, nearly half reportedly target unmutated variant regions. At baseline, seropositivity was found in only a handful of AZD1222 recipients.

Germline CDR1 reads MNHEY; CDR2 reads SMNVEV (reference sequence). V was pared by 5 bases and J by 8 bases, with 7 bases of the junction left unmatched. The CDR3 loop spans 15 amino acids. Concerning this clone itself: Its specificity is unknown.

Sequencing used immunoSEQ multiplex PCR; TCRdb keeps in-frame clones, though not all of them. The repertoire holds around 200,000 clones, roughly 92% seen once, with 1.6% in the top ten. Second-dose recipients at about 4 or about 12 weeks were treated as one pooled group. The material sequenced was peripheral blood, taken 28 days after the second AZD1222 dose. This receptor was identified in an adult who received the AZD1222 COVID-19 vaccine. The chain couples TRBV27 to TRBJ2-2; 11 positions agree with TRBD1. As DNA, the CDR3 is TGTGCCAGCAGTCCCCGGGACAGGGGGGTTGGGGAGCTGTTTTTT. Amino acids: CASSPRDRGVGELFF.